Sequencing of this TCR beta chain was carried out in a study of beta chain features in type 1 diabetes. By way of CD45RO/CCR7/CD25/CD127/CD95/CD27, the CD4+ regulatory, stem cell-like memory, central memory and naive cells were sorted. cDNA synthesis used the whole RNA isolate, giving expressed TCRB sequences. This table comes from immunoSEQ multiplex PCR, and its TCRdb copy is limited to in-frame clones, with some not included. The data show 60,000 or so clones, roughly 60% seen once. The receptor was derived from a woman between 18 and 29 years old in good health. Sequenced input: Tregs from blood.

CDR3 loop: CASSPGTFQETQYF. For the CDR3, the DNA is TGTGCCAGCAGCCCTGGGACTTTTCAGGAGACCCAGTACTTC. The rearrangement joins TRBV7-9 to TRBJ2-5; D might be TRBD2 (6 bases). The CDR3 has 14 amino acids. With 5 bases removed from V and 5 bases from J, the gap between germline ends came to 15 bases. Germline lookup yields CDR1 SEHNR and CDR2 FQNEAQ (reference sequence).